These 21 T cell receptor beta chains came from one sample sequenced in a study of tumor-infiltrating lymphocytes in localized non-small cell lung cancer. Clones were read by immunoSEQ multiplex PCR, and TCRdb kept only the in-frame ones, dropping some. This sample carries roughly 15,000 clones, more than 65% of them seen once, and the ten largest clones take about 4%. Material: lung tumor tissue. The receptors shown here come from a human donor with non-small cell lung cancer.

This chain uses TRBV18 with TRBJ2-5; tentative D call: TRBD2 (7 bases). The V end was cut by 8 bases, the J end by 5 bases, with 21 bases between. This CDR3 has 15 residues. Germline V lookup: CDR1 KGHSH, CDR2 LQKENI. CDR3 protein: CASRPVGGGEETQYF. The CDR3 DNA reads TGTGCCAGCCGCCCCGTCGGCGGGGGCGAGGAGACCCAGTACTTC.

This clone was found once. The chain recombines TRBV6-5 with TRBJ1-6, with D unresolved. This CDR3 region has 14 residues. Germline lookup yields CDR1 MNHEY and CDR2 SVGAGI. Trimming cost V 5 bases and J 8 bases, with 13 bases left between them. The CDR3 protein is CASSRRALDSPLHF. The CDR3 bases are TGTGCCAGCAGTCGACGGGCGTTGGATTCACCCCTCCACTTT.

V is TRBV19 and J is TRBJ2-3; 10 bases match TRBD2. V lost 3 bases to trimming and J lost 4 bases; unmatched junction nucleotides: 4. Germline lookup yields CDR1 LNHDA and CDR2 SQIVND (reference sequence). The CDR3 covers 15 residues. CDR3 residues: CASSITSGGADTQYF. The CDR3 DNA reads as TGTGCCAGTAGTATTACAAGCGGGGGGGCAGATACGCAGTATTTT.

This clone has only a few counts. V and J are TRBV5-4 and TRBJ1-1; no clear D. V lost 1 base and J lost 3, with 10 bases in between. There are 14 residues in the CDR3. The V gene's germline CDR1 is SGHNT and CDR2 YYREEE (reference sequence). In DNA form, the CDR3 reads TGTGCCAGCAGCTTGTGGGAGTGGGACACTGAAGCTTTCTTT. Its protein product is CASSLWEWDTEAFF.

The chain couples TRBV4-3 to TRBJ1-4; no firm D call. Germline V gene data show CDR1 as LGHNA and CDR2 as YSLEER. The CDR3 consists of 16 residues. Trimming took 1 base from V and 1 from J, leaving 10 bases between them. The CDR3 region has the DNA TGCGCCAGCAGCCAAGCCCCGGCAGGAACTAATGAAAAACTGTTTTTT. Its protein product is CASSQAPAGTNEKLFF.

The genes are TRBV9 and TRBJ2-1, with unresolved D. Germline CDR1 SGDLS, CDR2 YYNGEE. This CDR3 has 13 residues. V gave up 3 bases and J gave up 7 bases, with 11 bases separating them. The CDR3 spells CASSDRILNEQFF. The CDR3 DNA reads as TGTGCCAGCAGCGATAGAATACTGAATGAGCAGTTCTTC.

V gene TRBV28 combines with J gene TRBJ1-5, with 7 positions matching TRBD1. The germline CDR1 and CDR2 sequences are MDHEN and SYDVKM. Trimming took 6 bases from V and 2 from J; bases not matched to a gene: 10. This CDR3 is 16 amino acids long. CDR3 in amino acids: CASSSGDQGGNQPQHF. Written as DNA, the CDR3 is TGTGCCAGCAGCTCCGGGGACCAGGGGGGCAATCAGCCCCAGCATTTT.

This clone showed up just once. CDR3 nucleotides: TGTGCAAGTCGCTTAGTCAGGCAGCAAAGGCATACGCAGTATTTT. Protein product: CASRLVRQQRHTQYF. The gene calls are TRBV12-2 and TRBJ2-3; the table calls TRBD1, which could not be checked here. TRBV12-2 is tagged as a pseudogene. The CDR3 spans 15 residues.

The rearrangement uses TRBV5-6 and TRBJ1-2, with a tentative D call TRBD1 (5 bases). V was pared by 5 bases and J by 3 bases, with 11 bases between. Germline V lookup: CDR1 SGHDT, CDR2 YYEEEE. CDR3 size: 13 residues. CDR3 residues: CASRGMGDYGYTF. In nucleotides, the CDR3 is TGTGCCAGCAGGGGGATGGGGGACTATGGCTACACCTTC.

The chain employs TRBV6-1 and TRBJ2-7; D is possibly TRBD2 (5 bases). The V gene's germline CDR1 is MNHNS and CDR2 SASEGT. The CDR3 runs 12 residues. V lost 1 base to trimming and J lost 6 bases, with 7 bases between them. The CDR3 loop is CASSEGGSEQYF. The DNA for the CDR3 is TGTGCCAGCAGTGAAGGAGGGTCCGAGCAGTACTTC.

This clone was recorded only once. The CDR3 region is CASSEQGQIPGELFF. The CDR3 bases are TGTGCCAGCAGTGAACAGGGGCAAATTCCCGGGGAGCTGTTTTTT. The chain employs TRBV6-4 and TRBJ2-2; 7 bases align to TRBD1. CDR1 MRHNA and CDR2 SNTAGT come from the germline V gene. The CDR3 totals 15 residues. Unmatched junction bases numbered 7, after V lost 3 bases and J lost 6 bases.

The chain joins TRBV7-3 to TRBJ2-3; D remains ambiguous. V dropped 2 bases and J dropped 4 bases, with 16 bases sitting between them. There are 16 residues in the CDR3. Germline V gives CDR1 SGHTA, CDR2 FQGTGA. The chain's CDR3 is CASSLQPGLYPDTQYF. CDR3 in DNA: TGTGCCAGCAGCTTACAGCCGGGCTTGTATCCAGATACGCAGTATTTT.

This rearrangement joins TRBV18 to TRBJ1-5; D may be TRBD1 (6 bases). Deletions cut 6 bases from V and 1 base from J, with 10 bases between. The CDR3 sequence is 14 residues long. Germline assignment: CDR1 KGHSH and CDR2 LQKENI. CDR3 in DNA: TGTGCCAGCTCCGGGGGACAAAGCAATCAGCCCCAGCATTTT. The encoded protein is CASSGGQSNQPQHF.

The chain carries TRBV2 and TRBJ2-6, with 11 bases matching TRBD2. V lost 7 bases to trimming and J lost 0 bases; unmatched junction nucleotides: 5. This CDR3 is 17 amino acids long. Per the germline V gene, CDR1 is SNHLY and CDR2 is FYNNEI. This chain's CDR3 is CASTGTSGISGANVLTF. DNA for the CDR3: TGTGCCAGCACCGGGACTAGCGGCATCTCTGGGGCCAACGTCCTGACTTTC.

The V and J genes are TRBV18 and TRBJ1-2; TRBD1 matches at 7 bases. Germline V gene lookup returns CDR1 KGHSH and CDR2 LQKENI. V lost 4 bases to trimming and J lost 3 bases; unmatched junction nucleotides: 2. This CDR3 has 13 amino acids. For the CDR3, the DNA is TGTGCCAGCTCACAAGGGACAGACTATGGCTACACCTTC. Translated: CASSQGTDYGYTF.

This clone turned up a few times. The chain uses TRBV19 and TRBJ2-5; the match to TRBD2 covers 7 bases. CDR1 is LNHDA, CDR2 SQIVND, per germline (reference sequence). V trimming: 5 bases; J trimming: 5 bases; junction bases outside the gene matches: 11. The length of the CDR3 is 15 residues. The CDR3 nucleotides are TGTGCCAGTAGTGCCCGGCTAGCGGTCGGTGAGACCCAGTACTTC. It is translated as CASSARLAVGETQYF.

This rearrangement joins TRBV7-6 to TRBJ1-5; 9 bases match TRBD1. The CDR3 has 15 amino acids. Unmatched junction bases numbered 4, after V lost 3 bases and J lost 4 bases. Germline V gives CDR1 SGHVS, CDR2 FNYEAQ. CDR3 amino acids: CASSLGQGKNQPQHF. DNA of the CDR3: TGTGCCAGCAGCTTGGGACAGGGCAAGAATCAGCCCCAGCATTTT.

The V call is TRBV11-2, the J call TRBJ2-2; 10 bases are a match to TRBD2. Germline CDR1 is SGHAT and CDR2 is FQNNGV. This CDR3 contains 15 residues. V shed 5 bases and J 6 bases; nucleotides not matched to a gene: 6. CDR3 in amino acids: CASSGASGGSGELFF. The CDR3 bases are TGTGCCAGCAGCGGGGCTAGCGGGGGCTCCGGGGAGCTGTTTTTT. Variable domain in full (rest from reference TRBV11-2 and TRBJ2-2): EAGVAQSPRYKIIEKRQSVAFWCNPISGHATLYWYQQILGQGPKLLIQFQNNGVVDDSQLPKDRFSAERLKGVDSTLKIQPAKLEDSAVYLCASSGASGGSGELFFGEGSRLTVL.

This rearrangement joins TRBV6-1 to TRBJ1-5; no clear D gene. Germline CDR1 reads MNHNS; CDR2 reads SASEGT. Trimming removed 0 bases from V and 2 bases from J, with 11 bases in between. The CDR3 length is 16 residues. The CDR3 protein is CASSEAPSLGNQPQHF. CDR3 bases: TGTGCCAGCAGTGAAGCGCCGTCCCTGGGCAATCAGCCCCAGCATTTT.

This clone was observed a handful of times. The CDR3, as DNA: TGTGCCAGCAGCTTACAATGGGGTCGTGGCGGGGAGCTGTTTTTT. It specifies CASSLQWGRGGELFF. The chain combines TRBV7-9 with TRBJ2-2; no clear D. Trimming left V 2 bases short and J 7 bases short, with 14 bases between. The germline V gene has CDR1 SEHNR and CDR2 FQNEAQ (reference sequence). The CDR3 is 15 residues long.

This clone has just a few counts. The rearrangement links TRBV28 to TRBJ1-1; D is undetermined. The germline V and J ends were trimmed by 6 bases and 4 bases, with 9 bases remaining between them. Germline CDR1 is MDHEN and CDR2 is SYDVKM. The CDR3 has 12 amino acids. The CDR3 loop reads CASRSRGTEAFF. The CDR3 DNA reads TGTGCCAGCAGGTCGCGGGGCACTGAAGCTTTCTTT.